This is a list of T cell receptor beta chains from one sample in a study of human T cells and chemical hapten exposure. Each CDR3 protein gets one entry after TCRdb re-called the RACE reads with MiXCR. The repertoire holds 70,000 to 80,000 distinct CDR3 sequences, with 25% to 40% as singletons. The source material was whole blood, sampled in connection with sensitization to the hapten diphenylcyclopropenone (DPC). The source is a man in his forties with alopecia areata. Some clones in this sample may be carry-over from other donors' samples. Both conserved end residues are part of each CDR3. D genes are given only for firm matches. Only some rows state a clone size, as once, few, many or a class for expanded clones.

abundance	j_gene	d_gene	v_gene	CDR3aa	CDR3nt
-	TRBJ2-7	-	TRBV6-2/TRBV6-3	CASRSTGSYEQYF	TGTGCCAGCAGGTCGACGGGCTCCTACGAGCAGTACTTC
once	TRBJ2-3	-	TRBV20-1	CSAESLDTQYF	TGCAGTGCTGAATCACTAGATACGCAGTATTTT
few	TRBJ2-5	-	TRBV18	CASSPTVSETQYF	TGTGCCAGCTCACCTACAGTCTCGGAGACCCAGTACTTC
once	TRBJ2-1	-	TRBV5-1	CASSATYNEQFF	TGCGCCAGCAGCGCAACTTACAATGAGCAGTTCTTC
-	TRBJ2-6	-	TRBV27	CASSLLGRVSGANVLTF	TGTGCCAGCAGTTTACTTGGACGGGTATCTGGGGCCAACGTCCTGACTTTC
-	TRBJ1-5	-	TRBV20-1	CSARDPGGWSNQPQHF	TGCAGTGCTAGAGATCCGGGGGGCTGGAGCAATCAGCCCCAGCATTTT
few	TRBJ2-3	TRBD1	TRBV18	CASSKGQQSDTQYF	TGTGCCAGCTCCAAGGGACAGCAATCGGATACGCAGTATTTT
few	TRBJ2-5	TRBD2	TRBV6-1	CASSDGGIGPQETQYF	TGTGCCAGCAGTGACGGGGGGATTGGACCTCAAGAGACCCAGTACTTC
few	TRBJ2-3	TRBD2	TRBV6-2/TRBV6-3	CASSYSIGAGGSTDTQYF	TGTGCCAGCAGTTACTCGATTGGAGCGGGAGGAAGCACAGATACGCAGTATTTT
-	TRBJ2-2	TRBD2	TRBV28	CASSLRAGGNTGELFF	TGTGCCAGCAGTTTAAGGGCGGGAGGAAACACCGGGGAGCTGTTTTTT
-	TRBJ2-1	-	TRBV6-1	CASSDLWNNEQFF	TGTGCCAGCAGTGATTTGTGGAACAATGAGCAGTTCTTC